One TCR beta chain is described in this entry. As yet, its antigen is unknown. The read comes to an end 3 residues before the CDR3 does, leaving the germline J gene to fill in the end. Sequencing used immunoSEQ multiplex PCR; TCRdb keeps in-frame clones, though not all of them. The repertoire shows some 30,000 clones; the top ten hold roughly 7%. This specimen belongs to a study of T cells in women clearing cervical HPV infection. Broader study findings: Controls had more TRBV6-7 (about 0.16%) than cases (about 0.11%). CIN3+ cases had significantly higher TCR repertoire richness than controls, but evenness did not differ.

Trimming removed 7 bases from V and 4 bases from J, with 12 bases in between. Germline V lookup: CDR1 SQVTM, CDR2 ANQGSEA. The length of the CDR3 is 12 residues. The genes are TRBV29-1 and TRBJ2-3; TRBD1 or TRBD2 may be the D gene (5 bases each). Sample: blood buffy coat. This clonotype was obtained from a woman between 18 and 70 years old with a cervical HPV16 infection that either progressed to CIN3+ or cleared (not recorded which). CDR3 in amino acids: CSARGEADTQYF. CDR3 bases read: TGCAGCGCGAGAGGGGAAGCAGATACG.